This TCR beta chain is from a study of patients and donors after allogeneic stem cell transplantation. CDR1 and CDR2 (germline): MNHEY, SMNVEV (reference sequence). Trimming removed 1 base at V and 6 bases at J, with 13 bases between. CDR3 length equals 15 residues. This clonotype was observed a handful of times. TCRdb re-called the RT-PCR reads through MiXCR, storing one row per CDR3 protein. The sample has around 150,000 distinct CDR3 sequences; approximately 30% are singletons. V usage is TRBV27 and J usage is TRBJ2-1, with D unclear. The receptor was isolated from a human donor who was either an allogeneic HSCT recipient or a stem cell or donor lymphocyte infusion donor (not recorded which). It is not recorded whose cells these are; they may come from a transplant donor. Source material: blood, either unsorted or a sorted T cell fraction (not recorded which). As DNA, the CDR3 is TGTGCCAGCAGTTTATATGTGGGAAAAGGCAATGAGCAGTTCTTC. Translation gives CASSLYVGKGNEQFF.